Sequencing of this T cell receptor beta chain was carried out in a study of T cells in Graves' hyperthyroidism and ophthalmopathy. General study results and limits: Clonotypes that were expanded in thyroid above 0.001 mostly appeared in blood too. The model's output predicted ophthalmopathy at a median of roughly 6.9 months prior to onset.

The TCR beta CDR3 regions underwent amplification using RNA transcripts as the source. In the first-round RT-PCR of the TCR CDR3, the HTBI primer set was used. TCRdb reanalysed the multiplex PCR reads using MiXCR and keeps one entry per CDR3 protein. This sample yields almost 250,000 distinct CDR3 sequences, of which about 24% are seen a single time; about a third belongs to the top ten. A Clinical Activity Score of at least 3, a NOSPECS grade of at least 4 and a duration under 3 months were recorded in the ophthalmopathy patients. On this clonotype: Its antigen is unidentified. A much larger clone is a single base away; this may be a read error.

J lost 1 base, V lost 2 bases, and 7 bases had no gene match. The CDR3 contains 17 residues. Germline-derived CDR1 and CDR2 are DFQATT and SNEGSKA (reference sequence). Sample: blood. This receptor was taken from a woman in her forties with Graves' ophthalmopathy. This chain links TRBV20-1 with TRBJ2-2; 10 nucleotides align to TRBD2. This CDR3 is CSARRLGTSENTGELFF. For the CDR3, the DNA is TGCAGTGCTAGAAGGCTCGGGACTAGCGAGAACACCGGGGAGCTGTTTTTT.